These T cell receptor beta chains were read from a single sample in a study of OX40 agonist ivuxolimab in advanced cancers. Here immunoSEQ multiplex PCR was the method, and the copy in TCRdb shows in-frame clones only, minus some. The sample shows approximately 90,000 clones, roughly 88% of them seen only once. The starting material was CD4+ or CD8+ T cells sorted from blood, obtained in a trial of the OX40 agonist ivuxolimab. The receptors shown here come from an adult with an advanced solid tumor such as melanoma, head and neck, liver or kidney cancer. Each CDR3 is given with its conserved first and last residue. A D gene is named only where the DNA matches it firmly. Part of the rows lack a size; the others show once, few, many or a class for expanded clones.

cdr3_nt cdr3_aa j_call v_call d_call clone_size
TGTGCCAGCAGTTTATTCTCAGGGGGATCTAACTATGGCTACACCTTC CASSLFSGGSNYGYTF TRBJ1-2 TRBV27 TRBD1 .
TGTGCCAGCAGTCCCAAGCTGGTGGAGCTGTTTTTT CASSPKLVELFF TRBJ2-2 TRBV6-1 . .
TGTGCCAGCAGTTTAACCGGGACGCCGACCTACAATGAGCAGTTCTTC CASSLTGTPTYNEQFF TRBJ2-1 TRBV27 . .
TGTGCCAGTAGTATAGACAGGAAGAACACTGAAGCTTTCTTT CASSIDRKNTEAFF TRBJ1-1 TRBV19 . .
TGTGCCAGCAGCCGGGGGGGGGACAGGGCCTACGAGCAGTACTTC CASSRGGDRAYEQYF TRBJ2-7 TRBV7-6 . .
TGTGCCAGCAGCTTGAAGGAGGCGACTGAAGCTTTCTTT CASSLKEATEAFF TRBJ1-1 TRBV5-8 . .
TGTGCCAGTAGCGACGGGAAATCCTACGAGCAGTACTTC CASSDGKSYEQYF TRBJ2-7 TRBV19 . .
TGTGCCAGCAGCTCGCCTCCGGGACAGGGATTGACCACTGAAGCTTTCTTT CASSSPPGQGLTTEAFF TRBJ1-1 TRBV11-1 TRBD1 .
TGTGCCAGCAGCGTATCGACTAGCGGGAGCACAGATACGCAGTATTTT CASSVSTSGSTDTQYF TRBJ2-3 TRBV9 TRBD2 .
TGTGCCAGCAGTGAAGCGGGACAAGGTTCCGAGCAGTACTTC CASSEAGQGSEQYF TRBJ2-7 TRBV6-1 . .
TGTGCCAGCAGTTCTCTGGTGGAGACCCAGTACTTC CASSSLVETQYF TRBJ2-5 TRBV2 . once
TGTGCCAGCAGCTTGTTTGGACCTTGGGAGACCCAGTACTTC CASSLFGPWETQYF TRBJ2-5 TRBV5-6 . few
TGTGCCAGCAATCTTTGGACTAGCGTTCGCACAGATACGCAGTATTTT CASNLWTSVRTDTQYF TRBJ2-3 TRBV6-6 TRBD2 .
TGTGCCAGCAGTTCAGGGAACTACGAGCAGTACTTC CASSSGNYEQYF TRBJ2-7 TRBV28 . .
TGTGCCAGCAGCTTCTCAGGGCAGGGGGCTGGAAACACCATATATTTT CASSFSGQGAGNTIYF TRBJ1-3 TRBV5-8 TRBD1 .
TGCGCCAGCAGCTTCCAAAGAGGGGACGAGCAGTACTTC CASSFQRGDEQYF TRBJ2-7 TRBV4-1 . .
TGTGCCAGCAGCTCCCCGAACACCGGGGAGCTGTTTTTT CASSSPNTGELFF TRBJ2-2 TRBV7-3 . .
TGCGCCAGCAGTGAGATACCCGGGACAGGGGGCGCGGAGCAGTTCTTC CASSEIPGTGGAEQFF TRBJ2-1 TRBV10-1 TRBD1 .
TGTGCCAGCAGGAGGGACGCAGATACGCAGTATTTT CASRRDADTQYF TRBJ2-3 TRBV6-1 . .
TGTGCCAGCAGTGGACTGCGGAACACTGAAGCTTTCTTT CASSGLRNTEAFF TRBJ1-1 TRBV6-1 . .
TGTGCCAGCAGCAAGGCGGGGGCTGTATCTGAAGCTTTCTTT CASSKAGAVSEAFF TRBJ1-1 TRBV28 . .
TGCGCCAGCAGCTTGGATCTAGCGGGGTCCTACGAGCAGTACTTC CASSLDLAGSYEQYF TRBJ2-7 TRBV5-1 TRBD2 few
TGTGCCAGCAGTGTGCTAGCGGGAGGACAGAATGAGCAGTTCTTC CASSVLAGGQNEQFF TRBJ2-1 TRBV6-5 TRBD2 .
TGTGCCAGCAGCTTAGACGGGTCGCACAATGAGCAGTTCTTC CASSLDGSHNEQFF TRBJ2-1 TRBV7-9 . .
TGTGCCAGTAGTATAGGGGGGCTGGGAAATGAGCAGTTCTTC CASSIGGLGNEQFF TRBJ2-1 TRBV19 . .
TGTGCCAGCGGGGGACAGGGACTGTCCGAGCAGTACTTC CASGGQGLSEQYF TRBJ2-7 TRBV6-5 TRBD1 .
TGTGCCTGGACCTACGGGGGGGAGGAACAGCCCCAGCATTTT CAWTYGGEEQPQHF TRBJ1-5 TRBV30 . .
TGTGCCAGCGTTCAGGGTAGGGACACCGGGGAGCTGTTTTTT CASVQGRDTGELFF TRBJ2-2 TRBV19 . .
TGTGCCAGCAGTTTACGCCCCGGGACAGGCGACAATGAAAAACTGTTTTTT CASSLRPGTGDNEKLFF TRBJ1-4 TRBV28 TRBD1 .
TGTGCCAGCAGCGTAGCCCGTACGGGGGAGCAGTTCTTC CASSVARTGEQFF TRBJ2-1 TRBV9 . .
TGTGCTAGTGGTTTGGAGATGAGGGGTGGCGAGCAGTACTTC CASGLEMRGGEQYF TRBJ2-7 TRBV12-5 . .
TGTGCCACCAGCAGAGTAGCGGAATACAATGAGCAGTTCTTC CATSRVAEYNEQFF TRBJ2-1 TRBV15 . .
TGTGCCAGCAGCACTGGGCGGGGAGGGCGGAATGAGCAGTTCTTC CASSTGRGGRNEQFF TRBJ2-1 TRBV6-5 TRBD2 .
TGTGCCAGCAGTTTATCGCCCCCCTACGAGCAGTACTTC CASSLSPPYEQYF TRBJ2-7 TRBV27 . .
TGTGCCAGCAGCTTATCTCTAGGGAGCACAGATACGCAGTATTTT CASSLSLGSTDTQYF TRBJ2-3 TRBV7-2 . .
TGTGCCAGCAGCTTAGGCGGGGGAAATGAGCAGTTCTTC CASSLGGGNEQFF TRBJ2-1 TRBV7-9 TRBD2 .
TGCGCCAGCCTGATTGGAAACACCATATATTTT CASLIGNTIYF TRBJ1-3 TRBV10-1 . .
TGCGCCAGCAGCCAGTACTTAAGACTAGCGGGAGCCCTTCCGAGCTCCTACAATGAGCAGTTCTTC CASSQYLRLAGALPSSYNEQFF TRBJ2-1 TRBV4-1 TRBD2 once
TGTGCCAGCAGTTTAAGGGAGAATAATCAGCCCCAGCATTTT CASSLRENNQPQHF TRBJ1-5 TRBV28 . .
TGTGCCAGCAGCTTAGAAGAGGGGGACACCGGGGAGCTGTTTTTT CASSLEEGDTGELFF TRBJ2-2 TRBV7-9 . .
TGTGCCAGCAGCCAAGGGGACTATAGCAATCAGCCCCAGCATTTT CASSQGDYSNQPQHF TRBJ1-5 TRBV5-8 . .
TGTGCCAGTAGTGCCCTCAGGGAGACTGAAGCTTTCTTT CASSALRETEAFF TRBJ1-1 TRBV19 . .
TGTGCCTGGAGTAGCGGGGAGCCTTACACCGGGGAGCTGTTTTTT CAWSSGEPYTGELFF TRBJ2-2 TRBV30 TRBD2 .
TGTGCCATCAGACCTGCAGGGGCGTCACCCCTCCACTTT CAIRPAGASPLHF TRBJ1-6 TRBV10-3 . .
TGTGCCTGGAGTGTTTTCGCTTACGAGCAGTACTTC CAWSVFAYEQYF TRBJ2-7 TRBV30 . .
TGTGCCTGGAGTGTGAGCACTGAAGCTTTCTTT CAWSVSTEAFF TRBJ1-1 TRBV30 . .
TGCGCCAGCAGTGGGGACAGTGGCACAGATACGCAGTATTTT CASSGDSGTDTQYF TRBJ2-3 TRBV4-1 TRBD1 few
TGTGCCAGCAGCTTAGCGAGGGGCACCATATATTTT CASSLARGTIYF TRBJ1-3 TRBV7-2 . few
TGTGCCAGCAGTCAGGGAACGCTGCGTGAAAAACTGTTTTTT CASSQGTLREKLFF TRBJ1-4 TRBV2 . .
TGTGCCAGCAGCTTGCAGGTGAGAGCTGAAGCTTTCTTT CASSLQVRAEAFF TRBJ1-1 TRBV5-6 . few
TGTGCCAGCTCACCTAGCGGGAGCGGAGATACGCAGTATTTT CASSPSGSGDTQYF TRBJ2-3 TRBV18 TRBD2 .
TGTGCCAGCATCCTGACAGGGAGACTTAACTATGGCTACACCTTC CASILTGRLNYGYTF TRBJ1-2 TRBV6-5 TRBD1 once
TGTGCCAGCAGTTTACCCCCCGCGGGGCAGCCGAGTCGAACGCAGTATTTT CASSLPPAGQPSRTQYF TRBJ2-3 TRBV27 . .
TGTGCTAGTGGTTCACCCGACCGGGGACTAGCGGGAGATGTGGAGGAGCAGTACTTC CASGSPDRGLAGDVEEQYF TRBJ2-7 TRBV12-5 TRBD2 once
TGTGCCAGCAGCCCCCCAGGGATTGAGCAGTTCTTC CASSPPGIEQFF TRBJ2-1 TRBV11-3 . once
TGTGCCAGCAGCCCTCCCCGCCGGAACACTGAAGCTTTCTTT CASSPPRRNTEAFF TRBJ1-1 TRBV7-2 . once
TGTGCCAGCAGCGAACTAGCGGGACCCTACAATGAGCAGTTCTTC CASSELAGPYNEQFF TRBJ2-1 TRBV5-6 TRBD2 .
TGTGCCAGAACCCCCGGACTAGCGGGATTCGTCCATGAGCAGTTCTTC CARTPGLAGFVHEQFF TRBJ2-1 TRBV5-3 TRBD2 once
TGTGCCAGCAGCTTCCTGGATGAAAAACTGTTTTTT CASSFLDEKLFF TRBJ1-4 TRBV7-9 . few